This T cell receptor (beta chain) was found in a study of T-cell memory formation after mild COVID-19. Notes on the study in general: The study detected some responding clones in pre-infection memory, suggesting cross-reactive memory joined.

Each CDR3 protein gets one entry after TCRdb re-called the 5' RACE reads with MiXCR. The sample comprises about 260,000 distinct CDR3 sequences, over 15% of which are singletons, and around a fifth rests with the top ten. Ten or more counts support this clonotype. The antigen remains unidentified. Germline V gene lookup returns CDR1 MRHNA and CDR2 SNTAGT. This CDR3 has 15 residues. Trimming removed 3 bases from V and 4 bases from J; junction bases left unmatched: 3. This sequence originates from a man younger than 35 who had mild COVID-19 (a few samples of this study predate the infection). Cell type and time point are not known. The sequencing sample was made of PBMCs or a T cell subset sorted from them (not recorded which). The genes are TRBV6-4 and TRBJ2-5; 12 nucleotides line up with TRBD1. CDR3 in DNA: TGTGCCAGCAGTGATGGGACAGGGGGCCGAGAGACCCAGTACTTC. It translates to CASSDGTGGRETQYF.